One and the same sample provided the 20 T cell receptor beta chains below, sequenced in a study of cytomegalovirus exposure and HLA in healthy donors. Primers: 60 Vbeta forward and 13 Jbeta reverse. TCRdb's table, derived via immunoSEQ multiplex PCR, lists solely in-frame clones and lacks some. The table counts tens of thousands of clones; more than 9.5% lies in the top ten. The sequencing sample was made of PBMCs. The receptors originated from a woman between 50 and 59 years old in good health and CMV-seropositive.

V is TRBV18 and J is TRBJ2-5; 10 nucleotides match TRBD1. In germline, CDR1 is KGHSH, CDR2 LQKENI. V lost 4 bases, J lost 4 bases, and 3 bases stayed unmatched. The CDR3 is 14 amino acids. The CDR3 protein is CASSLGQGRETQYF. In nucleotides, the CDR3 is TGTGCCAGCTCACTGGGACAGGGGAGAGAGACCCAGTACTTC.

The V and J genes are TRBV9 and TRBJ1-2; 9 nucleotides line up with TRBD1. The germline gives CDR1 SGDLS, CDR2 YYNGEE. CDR3 size: 14 residues. The V and J ends lost 3 bases and 4 bases, in that order; junction bases with no gene match: 4. In nucleotides, the CDR3 is TGTGCCAGCAGCGAGACAGGGGGGATCTATGGCTACACCTTC. This codes for CASSETGGIYGYTF.

The rearrangement uses TRBV7-2 and TRBJ2-5; 9 positions agree with TRBD1. V shed 6 bases, J shed 5 bases, and the junction held 4 bases outside the gene matches. The CDR3 loop spans 13 amino acids. Germline lookup yields CDR1 SGHTA and CDR2 FQGNSA. The CDR3 loop is CASRGQGWETQYF. The CDR3 bases are TGTGCCAGCAGGGGACAGGGTTGGGAGACCCAGTACTTC.

The rearrangement joins TRBV19 to TRBJ2-7; 9 nucleotides align to TRBD1. Trimming removed 5 bases from V and 4 bases from J; junction bases left unmatched: 9. The CDR3 has 15 residues. Germline lookup yields CDR1 LNHDA and CDR2 SQIVND (reference sequence). The CDR3 coding sequence is TGTGCCAGTAGTTCAACCGGGACAGGGAGGTACGAGCAGTACTTC. It codes for CASSSTGTGRYEQYF.

The chain uses TRBV28 and TRBJ2-1; the match to TRBD1 covers 12 bases. This CDR3 comprises 15 residues. Germline CDR1 reads MDHEN; CDR2 reads SYDVKM. V trimming: 4 bases; J trimming: 8 bases; junction bases outside the gene matches: 6. CDR3 bases: TGTGCCAGCAGTTCGTCCGGGACAGGGGGCCATGAGCAGTTCTTC. It yields the protein CASSSSGTGGHEQFF.

J is TRBJ1-1 and V is TRBV7-2; D might be TRBD1 (6 bases). Germline-derived CDR1 and CDR2 are SGHTA and FQGNSA. This CDR3 region has 16 residues. Trimming cost V 5 bases and J 4 bases, with 20 bases left between them. The CDR3 bases are TGTGCCAGCAGCGTTCAGGGGATAGGGGGGGGCACTGAAGCTTTCTTT. Its translation is CASSVQGIGGGTEAFF.

This chain uses TRBV19 with TRBJ1-2; D is perhaps TRBD1 (6 bases). The germline V and J ends were trimmed by 2 bases and 8 bases, with 15 bases remaining between them. The CDR3 consists of 14 residues. The germline V gene encodes CDR1 LNHDA and CDR2 SQIVND (reference sequence). CDR3 loop: CASSIQDSLWGYTF. The CDR3 DNA is TGTGCCAGTAGTATACAGGACAGCCTATGGGGCTACACCTTC.

J is TRBJ2-7 and V is TRBV6-1; 9 nucleotides align to TRBD2. The J segment lost 2 bases and the V segment lost 6 bases, leaving 2 bases of the junction unmatched. The CDR3 covers 13 residues. CDR1 and CDR2 (germline): MNHNS, SASEGT. The CDR3 spells CASRVAGAYEQYF. The CDR3 DNA reads as TGTGCCAGCAGAGTAGCGGGAGCCTACGAGCAGTACTTC.

The chain employs TRBV28 and TRBJ2-7; 8 bases align to TRBD2. The V and J ends lost 5 bases and 0 bases, in that order; junction bases with no gene match: 6. The CDR3 has 15 amino acids. CDR1 and CDR2 from the germline V gene are MDHEN and SYDVKM. The CDR3 region is CASSLRGASSYEQYF. The CDR3 region has the DNA TGTGCCAGCAGTCTGCGGGGGGCGAGCTCCTACGAGCAGTACTTC. The complete variable domain, with remaining parts taken from reference TRBV28 and TRBJ2-7, reads DVKVTQSSRYLVKRTGEKVFLECVQDMDHENMFWYRQDPGLGLRLIYFSYDVKMKEKGDIPEGYSVSREKKERFSLILESASTNQTSMYLCASSLRGASSYEQYFGPGTRLTVT.

The chain combines TRBV6-6 with TRBJ2-1; 12 bases map to TRBD2. The V and J ends lost 2 bases and 10 bases, in that order; junction bases with no gene match: 9. This CDR3 has 16 residues. Germline loops: CDR1 MNHNY, CDR2 SVGAGI (reference sequence). For the CDR3, the DNA is TGTGCCAGCAGTTACCGGCCTAGCGGGGGGGCGGAGGAGCAGTTCTTC. It specifies CASSYRPSGGAEEQFF.

This chain links TRBV5-6 with TRBJ2-7; D might be TRBD1 (6 bases). The germline V and J ends were trimmed by 4 bases and 7 bases, with 15 bases remaining between them. The germline CDR1 and CDR2 sequences are SGHDT and YYEEEE. The CDR3 contains 13 residues. CDR3 sequence reads: CASSQGQFVEQYF. The CDR3 region has the DNA TGTGCCAGCAGCCAGGGGCAGTTCGTTGAGCAGTACTTC.

The chain has TRBV6-1 and TRBJ2-7; 8 bases map to TRBD1. Germline CDR1 is MNHNS and CDR2 is SASEGT. The CDR3 is 12 amino acids. J lost 6 bases, V lost 4 bases, and 2 bases had no gene match. CDR3 DNA: TGTGCCAGCAGTGCAACAGGGGGCGAGCAGTACTTC. Amino acids: CASSATGGEQYF.

The chain employs TRBV7-9 and TRBJ1-6; D uncertain. Trimming left V 1 base short and J 7 bases short, with 8 bases between. Germline CDR1 and CDR2: SEHNR and FQNEAQ (reference sequence). This CDR3 has 14 residues. CDR3 DNA: TGTGCCAGCAGCTTAGACACCCTGAATTCACCCCTCCACTTT. Translation gives CASSLDTLNSPLHF.

The chain has TRBV10-3 and TRBJ1-1, with 7 bases that match TRBD1. CDR3 size: 14 residues. Looked up from germline, CDR1 is ENHRY and CDR2 is SYGVKD. Unmatched junction bases numbered 1, after V lost 2 bases and J lost 1 base. CDR3 DNA: TGTGCCATCAGTGAGCCAGGGGGGAACACTGAAGCTTTCTTT. Encoded protein: CAISEPGGNTEAFF.

The V and J genes are TRBV7-7 and TRBJ2-5; possibly TRBD2 for D (7 bases). V shed 3 bases and J shed 2 bases, with 13 bases lying between them. This CDR3 spans 15 amino acids. Germline CDR1 reads SSHAT; CDR2 reads FNYEAQ (reference sequence). Here the CDR3 DNA reads TGTGCCAGCAGCTTGTTAGGGAGGGGGCAAGAGACCCAGTACTTC. This codes for CASSLLGRGQETQYF.

The genes are TRBV6-5 and TRBJ2-7; no reliable D call. CDR3 length: 12 amino acids. Germline V lookup: CDR1 MNHEY, CDR2 SVGAGI. Trimming left V 8 bases short and J 4 bases short, with 12 bases between. The DNA for the CDR3 is TGTGCCAGCGTAAGCGACGTTTACGAGCAGTACTTC. It encodes CASVSDVYEQYF.

The rearrangement links TRBV7-9 to TRBJ2-1; possible D gene TRBD2, 5 bases. The CDR3 has 15 amino acids. Germline V gene data show CDR1 as SEHNR and CDR2 as FQNEAQ (reference sequence). V was clipped by 0 bases and J by 4 bases, with 10 bases between them. The CDR3 loop reads CASSLAGALYNEQFF. In nucleotides, the CDR3 is TGTGCCAGCAGCTTAGCGGGAGCCCTTTACAATGAGCAGTTCTTC.

This chain joins TRBV25-1 and TRBJ2-5, with 8 bases lining up with TRBD2. The CDR3 spans 15 residues. With V trimmed by 3 bases and J by 6 bases, 9 bases remained unmatched. Germline V lookup: CDR1 MGHDK, CDR2 SYGVNS. CDR3 in amino acids: CASSDPAGVGKTQYF. The CDR3 nucleotides are TGTGCCAGCAGTGATCCAGCGGGGGTAGGGAAGACCCAGTACTTC.

This chain joins TRBV28 and TRBJ1-5; possible D gene TRBD1, 6 bases. Germline V gene lookup returns CDR1 MDHEN and CDR2 SYDVKM. This CDR3 has 12 amino acids. V gave up 11 bases and J gave up 5 bases, with 13 bases separating them. DNA for the CDR3: TGTGCCGGGGGGGCAGGCCATCAGCCCCAGCATTTT. Its translation: CAGGAGHQPQHF. Complete variable domain (other parts from reference TRBV28 and TRBJ1-5): DVKVTQSSRYLVKRTGEKVFLECVQDMDHENMFWYRQDPGLGLRLIYFSYDVKMKEKGDIPEGYSVSREKKERFSLILESASTNQTSMYLCAGGAGHQPQHFGDGTRLSIL.

The chain joins TRBV10-2 to TRBJ2-7; D not resolved. V was cut by 2 bases and J by 2 bases, with 16 bases left in between. This CDR3 is built from 16 residues. In germline, CDR1 is WSHSY, CDR2 SAAADI. CDR3: CASSEGQSLMAYEQYF. DNA for the CDR3: TGCGCCAGCAGTGAGGGCCAGTCCCTGATGGCCTACGAGCAGTACTTC.